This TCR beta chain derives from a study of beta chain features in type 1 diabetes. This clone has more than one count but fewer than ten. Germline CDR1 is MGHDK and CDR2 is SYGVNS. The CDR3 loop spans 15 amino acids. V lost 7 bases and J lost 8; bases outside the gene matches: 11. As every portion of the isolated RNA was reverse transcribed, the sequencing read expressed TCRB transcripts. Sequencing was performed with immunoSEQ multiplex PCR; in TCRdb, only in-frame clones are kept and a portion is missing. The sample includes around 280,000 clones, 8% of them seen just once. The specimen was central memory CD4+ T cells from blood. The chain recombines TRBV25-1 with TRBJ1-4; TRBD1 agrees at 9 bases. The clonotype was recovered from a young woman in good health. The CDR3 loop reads CASTLGGTGREKLFF. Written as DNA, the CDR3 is TGTGCCAGCACCCTCGGCGGGACAGGGCGGGAAAAACTGTTTTTT. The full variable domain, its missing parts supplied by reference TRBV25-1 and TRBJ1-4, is EADIYQTPRYLVIGTGKKITLECSQTMGHDKMYWYQQDPGMELHLIHYSYGVNSTEKGDLSSESTVSRIRTEHFPLTLESARPSHTSQYLCASTLGGTGREKLFFGSGTQLSVL.